These 4 T cell receptor beta chains originate from one sample sequenced in a study of control samples from healthy donors and cancer patients. Libraries were prepared by immunoSEQ multiplex PCR; TCRdb keeps only in-frame clonotypes and omits some of them. The sample carries under 450,000 clones, 80% to 95% recorded once. The sample consisted of PBMCs. All receptors come from a man in his forties with head and neck cancer.

The genes are TRBV6-1 and TRBJ2-1, with D possibly matching TRBD1 (5 bases). V lost 4 bases, J lost 4 bases, and 23 bases lay in between. Germline CDR1 reads MNHNS; CDR2 reads SASEGT. There are 18 residues in the CDR3. For the CDR3, the DNA is TGTGCCAGCAGTGTAACGACCTTTGGGGCAGAATATTACAATGAGCAGTTCTTC. It codes for CASSVTTFGAEYYNEQFF.

The chain combines TRBV6-5 with TRBJ2-5; D is uncertain. V dropped 0 bases and J dropped 1 base, with 9 bases sitting between them. The CDR3 contains 15 residues. CDR1 and CDR2 (germline): MNHEY, SVGAGI. Written as DNA, the CDR3 is TGTGCCAGCAGTTACTCGTCGGCGAGCCAAGAGACCCAGTACTTC. The encoded protein is CASSYSSASQETQYF.

This clone appeared a single time. The chain carries TRBV6-6 and TRBJ2-3; 8 nucleotides line up with TRBD1. Germline CDR1 is MNHNY and CDR2 is SVGAGI (reference sequence). J gave up 0 bases and V 5 bases, and 7 bases lay outside the gene matches. The CDR3 extends over 16 amino acids. In nucleotides, the CDR3 is TGTGCCAGCAGTCTCTGGACAGGGACTAGCACAGATACGCAGTATTTT. Encoded protein: CASSLWTGTSTDTQYF.

CDR3 amino acids: CASSAGQGEANEKLFF. As DNA, the CDR3 is TGCGCCAGCAGCGCGGGACAGGGGGAGGCTAATGAAAAACTGTTTTTT. V usage is TRBV5-1 and J usage is TRBJ1-4; TRBD1 agrees at 11 bases. The length of the CDR3 is 16 residues. V lost 4 bases, J lost 3 bases, and 5 bases stayed unmatched. Germline V gene sequence: CDR1 SGHRS, CDR2 YFSETQ.